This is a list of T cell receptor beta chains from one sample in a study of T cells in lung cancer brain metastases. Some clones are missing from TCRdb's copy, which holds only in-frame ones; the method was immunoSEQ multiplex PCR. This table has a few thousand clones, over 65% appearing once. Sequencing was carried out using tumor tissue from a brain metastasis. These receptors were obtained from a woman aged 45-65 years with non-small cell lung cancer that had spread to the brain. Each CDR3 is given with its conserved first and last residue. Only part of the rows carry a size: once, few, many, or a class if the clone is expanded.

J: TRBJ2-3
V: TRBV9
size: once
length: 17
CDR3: CASSVGGTAFGTDTQYF

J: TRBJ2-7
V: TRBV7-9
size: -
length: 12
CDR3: CASSTGYYEQYF

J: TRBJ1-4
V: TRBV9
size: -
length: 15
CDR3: CASSYQGAANEKLFF

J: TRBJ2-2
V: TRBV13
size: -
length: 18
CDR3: CASSLLTSGSVYTGELFF

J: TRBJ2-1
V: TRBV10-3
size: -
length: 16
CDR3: CAIRAGDTMSHNEQFF

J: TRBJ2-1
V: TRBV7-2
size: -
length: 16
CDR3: CASSTTCQRPYNEQFF

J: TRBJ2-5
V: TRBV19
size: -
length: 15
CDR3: CASSIGGTGGIGQYF

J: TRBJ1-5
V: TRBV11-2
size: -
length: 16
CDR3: CASSLDFGYSNQPQHF

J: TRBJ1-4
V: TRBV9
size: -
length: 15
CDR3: CASSVAGGEEEKLFF

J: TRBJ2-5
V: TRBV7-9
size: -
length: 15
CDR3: CASSSSRSYQETQYF

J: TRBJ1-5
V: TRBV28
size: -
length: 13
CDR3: CASSLDRWGPQHF

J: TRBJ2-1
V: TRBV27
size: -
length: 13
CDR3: CASSPTGLGEQFF

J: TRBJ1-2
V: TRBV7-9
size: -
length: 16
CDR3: CASSPIGALEGYGYTF

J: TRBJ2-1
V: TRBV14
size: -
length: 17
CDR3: CASSRLAWVPDRDEQFF

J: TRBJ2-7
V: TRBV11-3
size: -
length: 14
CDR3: CASSLGGRAGEQYF

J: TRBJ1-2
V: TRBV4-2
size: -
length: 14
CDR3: CASSQELAGYGYTF

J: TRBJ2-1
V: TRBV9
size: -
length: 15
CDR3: CASTLGGSSYNEQFF

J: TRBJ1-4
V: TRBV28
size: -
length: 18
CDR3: CASSPQSAGGWTNEKLFF

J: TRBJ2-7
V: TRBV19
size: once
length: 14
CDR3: CASSKSTSVYEQYF

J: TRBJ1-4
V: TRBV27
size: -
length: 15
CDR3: CASSQGDSFNEKLFF

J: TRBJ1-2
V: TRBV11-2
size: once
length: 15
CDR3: CASSYLRTGHRGYTF

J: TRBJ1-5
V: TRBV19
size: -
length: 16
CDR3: CASSISIFNSNQPQHF

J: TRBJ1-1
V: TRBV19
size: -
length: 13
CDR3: CASSSGVNPEAFF

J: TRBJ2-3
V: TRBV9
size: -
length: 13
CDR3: CASSVEGTDTQYF

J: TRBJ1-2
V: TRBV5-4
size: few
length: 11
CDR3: CASSFLGGYTF

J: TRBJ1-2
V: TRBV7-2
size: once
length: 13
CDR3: CASSLDAGGSYTF

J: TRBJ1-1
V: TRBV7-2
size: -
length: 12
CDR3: CASSFTGAGAFF

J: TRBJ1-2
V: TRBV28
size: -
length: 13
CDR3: CVITGGGNYGYTF

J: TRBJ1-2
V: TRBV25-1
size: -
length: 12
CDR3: CASSTANGGYTF

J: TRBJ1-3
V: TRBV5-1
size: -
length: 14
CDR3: CASSLEGSGNTIYF

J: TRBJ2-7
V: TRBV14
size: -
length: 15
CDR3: CASSSLGGRLVEQYF

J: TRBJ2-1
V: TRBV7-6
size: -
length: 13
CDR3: CASSPSPNNEQFF

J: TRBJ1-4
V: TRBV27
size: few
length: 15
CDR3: CASSMIPGLPEKLFF

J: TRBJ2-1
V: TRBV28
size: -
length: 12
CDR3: CASLRGSGRQFF

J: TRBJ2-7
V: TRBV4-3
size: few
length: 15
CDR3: CASSQETGGWQEQYF

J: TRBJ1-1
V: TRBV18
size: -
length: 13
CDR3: CASSPKWDTEAFF

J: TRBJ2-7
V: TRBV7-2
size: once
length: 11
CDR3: CASSSYYEQYF

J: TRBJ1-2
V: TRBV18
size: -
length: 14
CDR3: CASSPPGANYGYTF

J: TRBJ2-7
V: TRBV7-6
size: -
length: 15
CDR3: CASSSADRGSVEQYF

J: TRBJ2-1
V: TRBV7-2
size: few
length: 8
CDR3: CASSLQFF

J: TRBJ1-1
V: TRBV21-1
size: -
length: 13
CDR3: CASSKDLLGQAFF

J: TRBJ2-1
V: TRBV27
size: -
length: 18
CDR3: CASIPGGLAGRNYNEQFF

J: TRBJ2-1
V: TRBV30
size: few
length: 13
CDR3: CARNSGVRDEQFF

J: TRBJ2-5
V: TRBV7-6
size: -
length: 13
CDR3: CASSLARQETQYF

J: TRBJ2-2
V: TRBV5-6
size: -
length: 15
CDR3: CASSPGSIPTGELFF

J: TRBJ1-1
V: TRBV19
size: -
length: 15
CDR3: CASSIKGNMNTEAFF

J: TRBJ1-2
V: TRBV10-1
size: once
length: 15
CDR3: CASSAAARSRKTYGF

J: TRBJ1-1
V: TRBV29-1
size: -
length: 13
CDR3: CSVAKGMNTEAFF

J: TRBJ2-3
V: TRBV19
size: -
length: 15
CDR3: CASSIDPLAGDTQYF

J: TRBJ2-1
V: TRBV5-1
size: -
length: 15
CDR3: CASSWGQISYNEQFF

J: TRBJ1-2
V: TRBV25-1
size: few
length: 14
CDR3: CEKVRGKTNYGYTF

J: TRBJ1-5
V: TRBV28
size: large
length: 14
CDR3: CASSSPGRGQPQHF

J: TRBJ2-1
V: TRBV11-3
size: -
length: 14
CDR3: CASSLEFGYNEQFF

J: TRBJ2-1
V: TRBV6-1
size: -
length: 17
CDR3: CASSEAPVRSSYNEQFF

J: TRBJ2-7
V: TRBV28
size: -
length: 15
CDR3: CASSPFGTGSYEQYF

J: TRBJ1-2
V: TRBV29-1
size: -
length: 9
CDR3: CSEHYGYTF

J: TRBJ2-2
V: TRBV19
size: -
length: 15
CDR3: CASSRQGGGSGELFF

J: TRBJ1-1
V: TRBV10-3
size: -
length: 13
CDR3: CAISATVNTEAFF

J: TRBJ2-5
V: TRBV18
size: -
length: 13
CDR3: CASSPEYQETQYF

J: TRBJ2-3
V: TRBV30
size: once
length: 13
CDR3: CAWSQRVRDTQYF